This T cell receptor (beta chain) is from a study of T cell changes during pregnancy in multiple sclerosis (dated by TCRdb to between 2018 and 2020). About the investigation overall: The study examined how the T cell repertoire changed over the course of pregnancy in women with multiple sclerosis.

V is trimmed back by 5 bases and J by 2 bases, and the junction contains 8 bases that no gene match accounts for. CDR1 PRHDT and CDR2 FYEKMQ were looked up in the germline V gene (reference sequence). The CDR3, from cysteine to phenylalanine, totals 15 residues. The kept DNA is CDR3 alone, 45 bases in frame from the first base. Comment on this clone: The antigen it recognizes is unknown. Base qualities are not recorded, but no much larger clone differs from it by a single base.

Libraries were prepared through the immunoSEQ multiplex PCR assay. TCRdb retrieved this table from immuneACCESS and kept in-frame rearrangements only. Not all clones are present; in checked studies, unresolved V genes account for under half, and no reason is known for the remainder. Counted in this sample were some 80,000 clones; around 93% of them appeared once. More than 1% of the sample goes to the ten largest clones. The TCR was taken from a female donor with multiple sclerosis, enrolled in a pregnancy study. The V and J genes are TRBV13 and TRBJ1-2, and 7 junctional nucleotides match TRBD1. Source: peripheral blood, taken in the first trimester of pregnancy. The CDR3 corresponds to CASSIQGSLNYGYTF. The DNA reads as follows: TGTGCCAGCAGCATACAGGGGTCTCTCAACTATGGCTACACCTTC.